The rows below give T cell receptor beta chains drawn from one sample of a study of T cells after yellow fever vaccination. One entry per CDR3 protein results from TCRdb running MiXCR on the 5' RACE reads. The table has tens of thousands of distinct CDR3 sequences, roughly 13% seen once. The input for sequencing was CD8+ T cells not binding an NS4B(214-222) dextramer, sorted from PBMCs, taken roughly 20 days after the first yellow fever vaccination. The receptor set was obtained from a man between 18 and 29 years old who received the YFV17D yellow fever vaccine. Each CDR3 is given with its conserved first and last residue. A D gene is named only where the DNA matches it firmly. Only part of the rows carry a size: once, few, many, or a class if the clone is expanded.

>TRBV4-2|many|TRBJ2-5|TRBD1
TGTGCCAGCAGCCCCACGCCCGGGACAGACCAAGAGACCCAGTACTTC
CASSPTPGTDQETQYF
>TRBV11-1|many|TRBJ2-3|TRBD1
TGTGCCAGCAGCCCTGGACAGGGAGATCCCGATACGCAGTATTTT
CASSPGQGDPDTQYF
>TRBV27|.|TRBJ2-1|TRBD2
TGTGCCAGCAGTGTCCAGACTAGCGGGAACTACAATGAGCAGTTCTTC
CASSVQTSGNYNEQFF
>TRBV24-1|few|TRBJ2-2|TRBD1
TGTGCCACCAGTGATTTGCAGCGAGGTGCAGGGGGCCCCGGGGAGCTGTTTTTT
CATSDLQRGAGGPGELFF
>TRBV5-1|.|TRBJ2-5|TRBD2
TGCGCCAGCAGCTCCCCGCTAGCGGGGGACCAAGAGACCCAGTACTTC
CASSSPLAGDQETQYF
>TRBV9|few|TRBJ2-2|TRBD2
TGTGCCAGCAACCAAGCGGGGGTCGCCGGGGAGCTGTTTTTT
CASNQAGVAGELFF
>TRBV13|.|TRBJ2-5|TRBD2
TGTGCCAGCAGCCAGGGACTAGCGGGGGGGCATCAGGAGACCCAGTACTTC
CASSQGLAGGHQETQYF
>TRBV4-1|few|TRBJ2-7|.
TGCGCCAGCAGCCAAGGTCAGGAAGGTGGCGAGCAGTACTTC
CASSQGQEGGEQYF
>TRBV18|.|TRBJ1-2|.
TGTGCCAGCTCACCATCCAGGGGCCGACCGCTCCACTATGGCTACACCTTC
CASSPSRGRPLHYGYTF
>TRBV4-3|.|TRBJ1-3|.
TGCGCCAGCAGCCAAGTGGGGTATGGAGAAGCAAACACCATATATTTT
CASSQVGYGEANTIYF
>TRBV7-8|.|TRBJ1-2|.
TGTGCCAGCAGCGACACAGGGAGAAGTGGCTATGGCTACACCTTC
CASSDTGRSGYGYTF
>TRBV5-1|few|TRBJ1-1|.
TGCGCCAGCACGGCCGGGAACACTGAAGCTTTCTTT
CASTAGNTEAFF
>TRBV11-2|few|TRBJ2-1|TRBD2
TGTGCCAGCAGCTTAGGCGGGGGGCACAATGAGCAGTTCTTC
CASSLGGGHNEQFF
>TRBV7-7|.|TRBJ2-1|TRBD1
TGTGCTAGCAGCAACAGGGGCAATGAGCAGTTCTTC
CASSNRGNEQFF
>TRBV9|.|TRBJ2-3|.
TGTGCCAGCGACGAGGGCAGGGCTCTAAATACGCAGTATTTT
CASDEGRALNTQYF